This T cell receptor (beta chain) is from a study of T-cell reconstitution after alpha-beta-depleted transplantation in children. Unique molecular identifiers were used to barcode this TCRbeta library. TCRdb recomputed calls from the PCR reads with MiXCR, one row per CDR3 protein. The table includes hundreds of thousands of distinct CDR3 sequences, over 15% detected once. CDR1 and CDR2 (germline): KGHSH, LQKENI. CDR3 size: 15 residues. With V trimmed by 5 bases and J by 4 bases, 4 bases remained unmatched. This clonotype was observed many times. Sequencing was performed on PBMCs from the stem cell graft donor, taken from the stem cell graft. The TCR was taken from a human donor who donated a stem cell graft to a child with acute myeloid leukemia. The chain recombines TRBV18 with TRBJ2-3; 12 nucleotides match TRBD1. The CDR3 is CASSSRDRGPDTQYF. In DNA, the CDR3 is TGTGCCAGCTCATCCCGGGACAGGGGGCCAGATACGCAGTATTTT.